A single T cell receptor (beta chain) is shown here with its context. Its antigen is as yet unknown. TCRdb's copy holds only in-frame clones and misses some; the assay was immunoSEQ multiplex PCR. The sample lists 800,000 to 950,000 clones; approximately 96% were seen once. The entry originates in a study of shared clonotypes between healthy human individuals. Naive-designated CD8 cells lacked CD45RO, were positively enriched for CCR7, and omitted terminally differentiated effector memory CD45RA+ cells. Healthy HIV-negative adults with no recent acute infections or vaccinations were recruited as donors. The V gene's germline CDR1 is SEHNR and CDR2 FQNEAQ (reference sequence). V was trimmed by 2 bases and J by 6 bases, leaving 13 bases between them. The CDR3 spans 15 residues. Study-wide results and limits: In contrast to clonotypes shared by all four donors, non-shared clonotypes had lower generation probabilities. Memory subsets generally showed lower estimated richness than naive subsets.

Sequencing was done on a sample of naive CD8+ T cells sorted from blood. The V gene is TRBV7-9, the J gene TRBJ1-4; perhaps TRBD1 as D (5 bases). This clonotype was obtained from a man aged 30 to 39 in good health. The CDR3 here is CASSLLGGGDEKLFF. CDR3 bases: TGTGCCAGCAGCTTACTCGGGGGTGGAGATGAAAAACTGTTTTTT.